This TCR beta chain appears in the sequencing data of a study of blood T cell repertoires in COVID-19. The CDR3 contains 16 residues. The ends were cut back, 5 bases at V and 1 base at J, with 17 bases in the middle. In germline, CDR1 is SGHTA, CDR2 FQGNSA. The protocol was immunoSEQ multiplex PCR, while the TCRdb copy is restricted to in-frame clones and leaves out a portion. The sample lists 100,000 to 110,000 clones, 80% occurring once. Material: peripheral blood. The V and J genes are TRBV7-2 and TRBJ1-2; weak D call: TRBD1 (6 bases). This clonotype was obtained from a man in his 70s with active or convalescent COVID-19. This CDR3 is CASSPLNQGNNYGYTF. CDR3 bases: TGTGCCAGCAGCCCCCTGAACCAGGGGAATAACTATGGCTACACCTTC.